The TCR beta chain described here comes from a study of blood T cell repertoires in COVID-19. Study background: T cells, B-cell-depleted T cells, or PBMCs supplied cDNA or gDNA.

The V and J ends lost 1 base and 2 bases respectively, with 9 bases between them. CDR1 is SEHNR and CDR2 is FQNEAQ in the germline V gene (reference sequence). This CDR3 is built from 14 residues. Authors' methods: Estimation of nucleated cell counts relied on the amplification of reference gene primers. Data came from immunoSEQ multiplex PCR; TCRdb stores just in-frame clones and leaves some out. The V and J calls and clone size are taken from that table; D and trimming were inferred from the DNA. In the table there are 140,000 to 150,000 clones, roughly 90% of which are singletons. The sequenced material came from peripheral blood. The sequence was collected from a human donor in a cohort sampled during active COVID-19. This chain links TRBV7-9 with TRBJ2-7; tentatively, D is TRBD1 (5 bases). The CDR3 coding sequence is TGTGCCAGCAGCTTAGTAGGGGCAACCTACGAGCAGTACTTC. It is translated as CASSLVGATYEQYF.